These 15 T cell receptor beta chains came from one sample sequenced in a study of CD8 T cells in Susac syndrome. An input of about 0.5 to 1 ug of RNA was subjected to reverse transcription using random hexamers. MiXCR was run by TCRdb on the immunoSEQ multiplex PCR reads, yielding one entry per CDR3 protein. The sample consists of around 190,000 distinct CDR3 sequences, 85% to 95% of them appearing once. Material for sequencing was CD4+ T cells from PBMCs. Receptor source: a human donor in good health.

The J gene is TRBJ2-6, the V gene TRBV30, with D uncertain. CDR1 is GTSNPN, CDR2 SVGIG, per germline (reference sequence). CDR3 length: 13 amino acids. The V end was cut by 5 bases, the J end by 0 bases, with 5 bases between. The CDR3 nucleotides are TGTGCCTGGCGATTCTCTGGGGCCAACGTCCTGACTTTC. Protein product: CAWRFSGANVLTF.

The V gene is TRBV7-2, the J gene TRBJ1-6, with D hard to call. This CDR3 contains 14 residues. Germline CDR1 SGHTA, CDR2 FQGNSA. Trimming removed 3 bases at V and 5 bases at J, with 8 bases between. The CDR3 coding sequence is TGTGCCAGCAGCTTCACCACTGATAATTCACCCCTCCACTTT. Encoded protein: CASSFTTDNSPLHF.

This sequence joins TRBV20-1 and TRBJ1-4; D unclear. Trimming left V 3 bases short and J 5 bases short, with 7 bases between. Germline V CDR1 and CDR2: DFQATT, SNEGSKA (reference sequence). CDR3 length: 12 amino acids. The CDR3 loop reads CSASGQNEKLFF. DNA for the CDR3: TGCAGTGCTAGCGGGCAGAATGAAAAACTGTTTTTT.

The genes are TRBV3-1 and TRBJ1-1, with D uncertain. Germline CDR1 and CDR2: LGHDT and YNNKEL (reference sequence). This CDR3 has 13 amino acids. The V and J ends lost 7 bases and 0 bases respectively, with 9 bases between them. The CDR3 DNA is TGTGCCAGCAAGTCAGCGGTGAACACTGAAGCTTTCTTT. Its protein is CASKSAVNTEAFF.

This clonotype has just one count. This chain connects TRBV7-7 to TRBJ2-7; D possibly matches TRBD1 or TRBD2 (5 bases each). The germline V gene encodes CDR1 SSHAT and CDR2 FNYEAQ (reference sequence). V dropped 5 bases and J dropped 6 bases, with 17 bases sitting between them. This CDR3 comprises 14 residues. As DNA, the CDR3 is TGTGCCAGCAGCCCCCGGGACCGACAAGGCGAGCAGTACTTC. It codes for CASSPRDRQGEQYF. Complete variable domain (other parts from reference TRBV7-7 and TRBJ2-7): GAGVSQSPRYKVTKRGQDVTLRCDPISSHATLYWYQQALGQGPEFLTYFNYEAQPDKSGLPSDRFSAERPEGSISTLTIQRTEQRDSAMYRCASSPRDRQGEQYFGPGTRLTVT.

The J gene is TRBJ2-3, the V gene TRBV20-1, with TRBD2 matching 11 bases. The CDR3 spans 13 residues. The trim removed 5 bases at V and 6 bases at J, leaving 4 bases unmatched. From germline, CDR1 is DFQATT and CDR2 SNEGSKA (reference sequence). The CDR3 loop is CSAGSGGADTQYF. CDR3 in DNA: TGCAGTGCTGGTAGCGGGGGGGCGGATACGCAGTATTTT.

The V and J genes are TRBV3-1 and TRBJ2-7; D is ambiguous. This CDR3 has 12 amino acids. Germline CDR1 and CDR2: LGHDT and YNNKEL (reference sequence). Trimming took off 8 bases at V and 0 bases at J, with 8 bases between the two ends. CDR3 loop: CASSPSSYEQYF. Written as DNA, the CDR3 is TGTGCCAGCTCACCCAGCTCCTACGAGCAGTACTTC.

This sequence joins TRBV14 and TRBJ2-3, with 10 bases aligning to TRBD2. The CDR3 sequence is 16 residues long. The J segment lost 0 bases and the V segment lost 7 bases, leaving 7 bases of the junction unmatched. CDR1 and CDR2 (germline): SGHDN, FVKESK. The CDR3 spells CASNPSGGVSTDTQYF. CDR3 DNA sequence: TGTGCCAGCAACCCTAGCGGGGGTGTAAGCACAGATACGCAGTATTTT.

V and J are TRBV28 and TRBJ1-6; weak D call: TRBD1 (6 bases). Germline-derived CDR1 and CDR2 are MDHEN and SYDVKM. Trimming took off 3 bases at V and 10 bases at J, with 19 bases between the two ends. The CDR3 is 16 residues long. The CDR3 here is CASSLEGRGTQSPLHF. DNA for the CDR3: TGTGCCAGCAGTTTGGAGGGCAGGGGAACACAGTCACCCCTCCACTTT.

This clonotype is a singleton in its sample. The chain recombines TRBV7-9 with TRBJ1-2, with 9 bases identical to TRBD1. Germline CDR1 reads SEHNR; CDR2 reads FQNEAQ (reference sequence). The CDR3 contains 16 residues. The V segment lost 4 bases and the J segment 2 bases; nucleotides outside the gene matches: 8. CDR3 DNA: TGTGCCAGCAGCTCGACCTCCGGGACAGGGAACTATGGCTACACCTTC. It yields the protein CASSSTSGTGNYGYTF.

V gene TRBV19 combines with J gene TRBJ2-1; the D is unclear. The germline CDR1 and CDR2 sequences are LNHDA and SQIVND (reference sequence). Trimming removed 1 base from V and 5 bases from J, with 3 bases in between. There are 12 residues in the CDR3. The CDR3 sequence is CASSIANNEQFF. Written as DNA, the CDR3 is TGTGCCAGTAGTATAGCGAACAATGAGCAGTTCTTC. Full variable domain (missing parts from reference TRBV19 and TRBJ2-1): DGGITQSPKYLFRKEGQNVTLSCEQNLNHDAMYWYRQDPGQGLRLIYYSQIVNDFQKGDIAEGYSVSREKKESFPLTVTSAQKNPTAFYLCASSIANNEQFFGPGTRLTVL.

The V gene is TRBV5-1, the J gene TRBJ1-1; 7 positions agree with TRBD1. Germline V gives CDR1 SGHRS, CDR2 YFSETQ. The ends lost 4 bases at V and 1 base at J; junction bases unmatched: 10. This CDR3 has 16 residues. The CDR3 here is CASSNNLGGTNTEAFF. The DNA of the CDR3 is TGCGCCAGCAGCAACAATCTAGGGGGCACGAACACTGAAGCTTTCTTT.

This sequence joins TRBV7-9 and TRBJ2-2; D possibly matches TRBD1 or TRBD2 (5 bases each). CDR1 and CDR2 from the germline V gene are SEHNR and FQNEAQ (reference sequence). The V end was cut by 4 bases, the J end by 0 bases, with 12 bases between. The CDR3 spans 16 residues. CDR3 sequence: CASSSPGTPNTGELFF. The CDR3 DNA sequence: TGTGCCAGCAGCTCGCCCGGGACGCCGAACACCGGGGAGCTGTTTTTT.

The chain couples TRBV15 to TRBJ2-5; D is possibly TRBD2 (7 bases). Looked up from germline, CDR1 is LNHNV and CDR2 is YYDKDF (reference sequence). V lost 0 bases and J lost 4, with 18 bases in between. CDR3 length: 17 amino acids. The CDR3 loop reads CATSRDTWSGGPETQYF. Here the CDR3 DNA reads TGTGCCACCAGCAGAGATACTTGGTCCGGGGGGCCAGAGACCCAGTACTTC.

The genes are TRBV5-1 and TRBJ1-2; 7 bases are a match to TRBD1. V was pared by 4 bases and J by 4 bases, with 7 bases of the junction left unmatched. The CDR3 consists of 14 residues. CDR1 and CDR2 (germline): SGHRS, YFSETQ. For the CDR3, the DNA is TGCGCCAGCAGCCCGCGCGGGACAGCCTATGGCTACACCTTC. This translates into CASSPRGTAYGYTF. Using reference TRBV5-1 and TRBJ1-2 for the parts outside the CDR3, the full variable domain is KAGVTQTPRYLIKTRGQQVTLSCSPISGHRSVSWYQQTPGQGLQFLFEYFSETQRNKGNFPGRFSGRQFSNSRSEMNVSTLELGDSALYLCASSPRGTAYGYTFGSGTRLTVV.